Detailed here is one T cell receptor (beta chain). Its antigen specificity is not known. Qualities for individual bases were not recorded, and no much larger clone is one base off. The data originate from a study of T cells in Graves' hyperthyroidism and ophthalmopathy (dated by TCRdb to between 2017 and 2020). A note on the overall study: Peripheral blood was sampled at the time of initial diagnosis, prior to any treatment. To identify TCR V-J signatures that set the groups apart, the researchers used a discovery cohort of 100 patients, made up of 40 to 45 with Graves' ophthalmopathy and 55 to 65 with stable Graves' hyperthyroidism. Prospective prediction of ophthalmopathy was tested in an independent validation cohort of 18 to 20 hyperthyroidism patients and 15 to 17 patients who later progressed to ophthalmopathy. For training and testing, the 100 or so patients in the discovery cohort were randomly divided in a 7:3 ratio. In about 6 Graves' hyperthyroidism patients, the study also compared T-cell repertoires from thyroid tissue with T-cell repertoires from blood. After blood sampling, hyperthyroidism patients were treated with methimazole at a starting dose of 30 mg daily, and ophthalmopathy patients were treated with high-dose intravenous methylprednisolone. The paper reports TCR Vbeta CDR3 sequencing of roughly 140 peripheral blood samples: 40 to 45 ophthalmopathy, under 80 hyperthyroidism and around 17 progressor patients. Overall study results and their limits: Most expanded thyroid clonotypes (frequency above 0.001) were also detected in blood, a finding suggesting that blood repertoires may reflect thyroid immune responses. During validation, the model predicted progression to ophthalmopathy a median of around six months ahead of onset, with roughly 65% sensitivity and 72% to 85% specificity. Sample size was not statistically predetermined, and blinding of investigators to group allocation was not performed. In cross-validation, a model built on a 13 V-J signature told ophthalmopathy apart from stable hyperthyroidism with 87.88% sensitivity and roughly 83% specificity, and in testing the same model reached 80%/75%.

TCR beta CDR3 regions were amplified from RNA transcripts. The first round of RT-PCR for the TCR CDR3 was performed with the HTBI primer set and the Qiagen OneStep RT-PCR kit. A second multiplex PCR round built the libraries, followed by size selection and purification. Paired-end sequencing of the libraries was performed with 100 bp reads on an Illumina HiSeq2000. Per the source publication's procedure: SOAPnuke was used to process the raw data, throwing out any read that contained adapters or uncalled bases, had a mean Phred below 15, or lacked an exact constant-primer or identifier match. High-quality paired reads were merged with COPE v1.2.5, and unique nucleotide sequences were defined as clonotypes. MiTCR v1.1 was used to align the clonotypes against IMGT TRBV, TRBD and TRBJ reference segments. The analysis included only V-J combinations with a frequency above 0.0001, which together covered about 99% of the repertoires. The TCS score was defined as F50 (clonal expansion) divided by E x V (chaos), with BLOSUM62-based TCRdist calculated between CDR3 peptides within each V-J. Welch's t-statistics and random forest reduced roughly 540 V-J features to 10 to 15, which were used in a naive Bayes classifier (R e1071). TCRdb itself trimmed the public reads at Q25 with fastp, ran MiXCR and retained productive beta chains. Rows with one shared CDR3 protein collapse into an entry with the most common genes and DNA. It is TCRdb's table, rather than the study itself, that gives the V and J calls and clone size. Counted in this sample were approximately 350,000 distinct CDR3 sequences; roughly 15% of them appeared once. The ten largest clonotypes hold 15% to 20% of the sample.

Inclusive of the bounding cysteine and phenylalanine, the CDR3 is 14 residues long. Only the CDR3 region is kept as DNA, spanning 42 bases read in frame from base 1. Deletion took 1 base off V and 4 bases off J, with a span of 11 bases between the germline ends. Based on the germline V gene (reference sequence), the CDR1 and CDR2 sequences are SEHNR and FQNEAQ. Ophthalmopathy patients had moderately to severely active disease, Clinical Activity Score of at least 3, NOSPECS grade of at least 4, and duration under 3 months. Patients with uncontrolled infections, other autoimmune diseases, pregnancy or lactation were excluded. Diagnoses were established on the basis of clinical symptoms, serum thyroxine and TRAb, thyroid ultrasound, and orbital computed tomography. PBMCs were isolated from approximately 10 ml of fresh peripheral blood by Ficoll-Paque density gradient centrifugation. Total RNA was extracted using Trizol reagent, and RNA quality was assessed on an Agilent 2100 Bioanalyzer.

The sequence links TRBV7-9 to TRBJ2-7; a confident D gene designation cannot be given. The TCR sequence derives from a woman aged 60 to 75 with Graves' ophthalmopathy. The specimen was blood. The CDR3 reads CASSLGRPAYEQYF. The DNA sequence is given as TGTGCCAGCAGCTTAGGGAGACCTGCTTACGAGCAGTACTTC.